These 6 T cell receptor beta chains were sequenced from one sample in a study of PD-1 blockade in classical Hodgkin lymphoma. With no exception, relapse followed autologous stem cell transplantation in all patients, and brentuximab vedotin exposure varied. Assay: immunoSEQ multiplex PCR; the TCRdb copy retains only in-frame clones and omits some. The table lists approximately 57,000 clones, around 90% of them singletons. Sequencing used peripheral blood mononuclear cells (PBMCs), obtained before the second cycle of nivolumab. These receptor sequences come from a human donor with classical Hodgkin lymphoma.

This rearrangement joins TRBV5-6 to TRBJ2-7; D remains unclear. Germline loops: CDR1 SGHDT, CDR2 YYEEEE. V lost 0 bases and J 2 bases, leaving 9 bases between the germline ends. The CDR3 spans 14 residues. The CDR3 sequence is CASSLVADPYEQYF. CDR3 DNA sequence: TGTGCCAGCAGCTTGGTGGCGGATCCCTACGAGCAGTACTTC.

The rearrangement joins TRBV28 to TRBJ1-5; possible D gene TRBD1, 5 bases. V shed 6 bases and J shed 3 bases, with 15 bases lying between them. The CDR3 has 15 amino acids. The germline V gene has CDR1 MDHEN and CDR2 SYDVKM. CDR3 nucleotides: TGTGCCAGCAGCCTAATACAGGACTTCAATCAGCCCCAGCATTTT. Its protein is CASSLIQDFNQPQHF.

The V gene is TRBV2, the J gene TRBJ2-1; 7 bases fit TRBD1. The germline V gene encodes CDR1 SNHLY and CDR2 FYNNEI. V dropped 3 bases and J dropped 6; count of bases not matched to a gene: 11. The CDR3 is 16 residues long. CDR3 sequence reads: CASSDKGARIVNEQFF. The CDR3 nucleotides are TGTGCCAGCAGTGATAAGGGGGCGCGGATAGTCAATGAGCAGTTCTTC.

The rearrangement links TRBV5-5 to TRBJ1-1; D possibly corresponds to TRBD1 (6 bases). V was cut by 0 bases and J by 1 base, with 10 bases left in between. The CDR3 runs 15 residues. The germline CDR1 and CDR2 sequences are SGHKS and YYEKEE (reference sequence). This chain's CDR3 is CASSLERGRNTEAFF. CDR3 DNA: TGTGCCAGCAGCTTGGAAAGGGGGAGGAACACTGAAGCTTTCTTT.

V is TRBV18 and J is TRBJ1-4, with D uncertain. CDR1 is KGHSH, CDR2 LQKENI, per germline. Trimming took 3 bases from V and 0 from J, leaving 11 bases between them. This CDR3 is 16 amino acids long. The CDR3 sequence: CASSPRPGTTNEKLFF. CDR3 DNA: TGTGCCAGCTCACCTCGGCCGGGGACAACTAATGAAAAACTGTTTTTT.

The chain has TRBV9 and TRBJ2-1; 10 bases align to TRBD2. The CDR3 is 16 amino acids. CDR1 and CDR2 (germline): SGDLS, YYNGEE. The V and J ends lost 0 bases and 8 bases, in that order; junction bases with no gene match: 8. This chain's CDR3 is CASSVDSGGAVDEQFF. The CDR3 DNA follows: TGTGCCAGCAGCGTAGACAGCGGGGGGGCCGTGGATGAGCAGTTCTTC.